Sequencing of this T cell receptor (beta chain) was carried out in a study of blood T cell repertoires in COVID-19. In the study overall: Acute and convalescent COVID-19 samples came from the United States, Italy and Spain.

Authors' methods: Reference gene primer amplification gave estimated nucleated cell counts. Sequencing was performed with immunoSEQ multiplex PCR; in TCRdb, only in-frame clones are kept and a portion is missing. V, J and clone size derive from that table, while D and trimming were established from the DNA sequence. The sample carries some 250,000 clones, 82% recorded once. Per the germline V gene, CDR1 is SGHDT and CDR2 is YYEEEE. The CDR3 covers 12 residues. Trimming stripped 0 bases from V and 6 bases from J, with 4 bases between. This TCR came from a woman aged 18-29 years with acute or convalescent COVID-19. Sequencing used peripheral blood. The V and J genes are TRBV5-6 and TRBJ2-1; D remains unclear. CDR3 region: CASSLGGNEQFF. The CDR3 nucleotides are TGTGCCAGCAGCTTGGGCGGCAATGAGCAGTTCTTC. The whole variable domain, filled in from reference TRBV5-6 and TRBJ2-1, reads DAGVTQSPTHLIKTRGQQVTLRCSPKSGHDTVSWYQQALGQGPQFIFQYYEEEERQRGNFPDRFSGHQFPNYSSELNVNALLLGDSALYLCASSLGGNEQFFGPGTRLTVL.